This T cell receptor beta chain came from a study of T cell changes during pregnancy in multiple sclerosis. Sequencing used immunoSEQ multiplex PCR; TCRdb keeps in-frame clones, though not all of them. The sample carries about 110,000 clones, about 93% recorded once. This clonotype originated in a female donor with multiple sclerosis, enrolled in a pregnancy study. Sequencing used peripheral blood, obtained in the third trimester of pregnancy.

CDR3: CASSGGWPDTQYF. The CDR3 DNA reads as TGTGCCAGCTCGGGGGGGTGGCCAGATACGCAGTATTTT. V and J are TRBV19 and TRBJ2-3; the match to TRBD2 covers 8 bases. Per germline, CDR1 LNHDA and CDR2 SQIVND (reference sequence). V shed 9 bases, J shed 4 bases, and the junction held 6 bases outside the gene matches. The CDR3 loop spans 13 amino acids.